The 27 T cell receptor beta chains in this list originate from one sample, sequenced in a study of blood T cell repertoires in COVID-19. Using immunoSEQ multiplex PCR, the repertoire was profiled, and TCRdb retains in-frame clones only, with some absent. Of about 190,000 clones listed, roughly four fifths are singletons. The sequencing input was peripheral blood. The receptors derive from a woman between 40 and 55 years old with acute or convalescent COVID-19.

The table lists this clone with a count of one. The rearrangement joins TRBV3-1 (or the pseudogene TRBV3-2) to TRBJ1-4; TRBD1 might be the D (5 bases). Trimming took 1 base from V and 12 from J, leaving 12 bases between them. The CDR3 extends over 13 amino acids. CDR1 and CDR2 (germline): LGHDT, YNNKEL (reference sequence). The CDR3 sequence: CASSQGGVGELFF. The DNA of the CDR3 is TGTGCCAGCAGCCAAGGGGGGGTCGGGGAACTGTTTTTT.

The V and J genes are TRBV27 and TRBJ1-5, with TRBD1 as a possible D gene (5 bases). Germline lookup yields CDR1 MNHEY and CDR2 SMNVEV (reference sequence). The CDR3 length is 17 residues. The V end lost 8 bases, the J end lost 4 bases, and 24 bases lay between the germline ends. The CDR3 DNA reads TGTGCCAGCTCCCCTTCATGGGGGGATTCAGAGAATCAGCCCCAGCATTTT. Encoded protein: CASSPSWGDSENQPQHF.

The chain combines TRBV6-5 with TRBJ1-1; tentatively, D is TRBD1 (6 bases). Germline CDR1 reads MNHEY; CDR2 reads SVGAGI. This CDR3 has 14 amino acids. Deletions cut 6 bases from V and 1 base from J, with 12 bases between. Here the CDR3 reads CASRYGQKNTEAFF. The CDR3 region has the DNA TGTGCCAGCAGGTACGGACAGAAGAACACTGAAGCTTTCTTT.

This clone was counted a single time. The chain couples TRBV7-9 to TRBJ1-4; D gene uncertain. This CDR3 has 15 amino acids. Trimming took off 6 bases at V and 5 bases at J, with 16 bases between the two ends. Per germline, CDR1 SEHNR and CDR2 FQNEAQ (reference sequence). In DNA, the CDR3 is TGTGCCAGCAGTCCGGGTACAACGGGGAATGAAAAACTGTTTTTT. It encodes CASSPGTTGNEKLFF.

V is TRBV19 and J is TRBJ1-4, with D possibly TRBD1 on 5 matching bases. CDR1 and CDR2 (germline): LNHDA, SQIVND (reference sequence). V gave up 6 bases and J gave up 8 bases, with 19 bases separating them. CDR3 length equals 15 residues. The CDR3 region is CASRRGVPGYEKLFF. CDR3 nucleotides: TGTGCCAGTAGGCGGGGGGTCCCGGGCTACGAAAAACTGTTTTTT.

The chain's CDR3 is CASSPSRGSYNEQFF. As DNA, the CDR3 is TGTGCCAGCAGCCCCAGTCGGGGCTCCTACAATGAGCAGTTCTTC. The chain joins TRBV7-3 to TRBJ2-1; possible D gene TRBD2, 5 bases. The CDR3 is 15 residues long. Germline CDR1 SGHTA, CDR2 FQGTGA. Trimming removed 5 bases from V and 0 bases from J, with 11 bases in between.

This chain connects TRBV19 to TRBJ2-1, with a tentative D call TRBD1 (6 bases). Trimming pared 5 bases from V and 13 bases from J, leaving 18 bases between. Germline V gives CDR1 LNHDA, CDR2 SQIVND (reference sequence). The CDR3 totals 13 residues. The CDR3 DNA sequence: TGTGCCAGTAGTCAAGGGGACATTAGGATACAGTTCTTC. Encoded protein: CASSQGDIRIQFF.

The CDR3 DNA is TGCGCCAGCAGCCAGAGAGGGAGGTTCGATGGCTACACCTTC. Protein: CASSQRGRFDGYTF. V is TRBV5-1 and J is TRBJ1-2; D gene ambiguous. The length of the CDR3 is 14 residues. Germline assignment: CDR1 SGHRS and CDR2 YFSETQ. Trimming shortened V by 4 bases and J by 6 bases, and 16 bases separated the two germline ends.

The chain combines TRBV5-1 with TRBJ1-4; 8 nucleotides line up with TRBD1. CDR3 size: 14 residues. Germline loops: CDR1 SGHRS, CDR2 YFSETQ. The junction had 6 bases not matched to a gene; V was cut back by 4 bases and J by 7 bases. The DNA for the CDR3 is TGCGCCAGCAGCGACCCTCAGGGGGCTGAAAAACTGTTTTTT. It encodes CASSDPQGAEKLFF.

This sequence joins TRBV5-1 and TRBJ1-5; D is ambiguous. Germline values: CDR1 SGHRS, CDR2 YFSETQ. The CDR3 is made up of 15 amino acids. Deletions cut 0 bases from V and 6 bases from J, with 13 bases between. Written as DNA, the CDR3 is TGCGCCAGCAGCTTGGCCGGGGTCGTCGGTCAGCCCCAGCATTTT. Residues: CASSLAGVVGQPQHF.

The genes are TRBV4-1 and TRBJ1-4, with D uncertain. Trimming took 1 base from V and 4 from J, leaving 13 bases between them. This CDR3 has 16 residues. Germline V gene data show CDR1 as MGHRA and CDR2 as YSYEKL. The CDR3 sequence is CASSQGRRTNNEKLFF. For the CDR3, the DNA is TGCGCCAGCAGCCAAGGACGCAGAACTAATAATGAAAAACTGTTTTTT.

The rearrangement links TRBV28 to TRBJ1-6; D not certain. The V gene's germline CDR1 is MDHEN and CDR2 SYDVKM. The V end was cut by 7 bases, the J end by 0 bases, with 16 bases between. CDR3 length: 17 residues. The DNA for the CDR3 is TGTGCCAGCACCCCTTCAGAGGGCCGCTCCTATAATTCACCCCTCCACTTT. This codes for CASTPSEGRSYNSPLHF.

The chain uses TRBV21-1 and TRBJ1-1; the D call TRBD1 from the table was never checked on the DNA. TRBV21-1 is a known pseudogene. The CDR3 contains 18 residues. DNA of the CDR3: TGTGCCAGCAGCAAAAACGACGGGACAGGGGGTTCGAACCCTGAAGCTTTCTTT. Protein product: CASSKNDGTGGSNPEAFF.

The rearrangement joins TRBV18 to TRBJ1-2, with a possible D match to TRBD1 (6 bases). This CDR3 contains 14 residues. The germline V gene has CDR1 KGHSH and CDR2 LQKENI. Trimming removed 3 bases from V and 12 bases from J, with 20 bases in between. CDR3 sequence reads: CASSPGTPRQVNTF. CDR3 DNA: TGTGCCAGCTCACCGGGGACACCCAGGCAGGTCAACACCTTC.

This chain joins TRBV5-1 and TRBJ1-5; the match to TRBD1 covers 10 bases. V lost 3 bases, J lost 7 bases, and 4 bases stayed unmatched. CDR1 SGHRS and CDR2 YFSETQ come from the germline V gene. The CDR3 has 14 amino acids. Here the CDR3 DNA reads TGCGCCAGCAGCTCGGGACAGGGGAGGCAGCCCCAGCATTTT. Encoded protein: CASSSGQGRQPQHF.

The rearrangement links TRBV6-1 to TRBJ2-5, with TRBD2 as a possible D gene (6 bases). The CDR3 spans 15 residues. The germline V and J ends were trimmed by 3 bases and 0 bases, with 11 bases remaining between them. Germline CDR1 is MNHNS and CDR2 is SASEGT. CDR3 nucleotides: TGTGCCAGCAGTGAGCTGGGACTGAACCAAGAGACCCAGTACTTC. Its translation is CASSELGLNQETQYF.

J is TRBJ2-7 and V is TRBV23-1; possibly TRBD1 for D (6 bases). TRBV23-1 is labeled an ORF, and its function is uncertain. V was trimmed by 7 bases and J by 3 bases, leaving 19 bases between them. The CDR3 extends over 15 amino acids. The CDR3 loop reads CASIKPLQGNYEQYF. Here the CDR3 DNA reads TGCGCCAGCATAAAGCCGTTACAGGGCAACTACGAGCAGTACTTC.

The chain carries TRBV28 and TRBJ2-2; a possible D gene is TRBD2 (6 bases). Germline CDR1 reads MDHEN; CDR2 reads SYDVKM. The V end was cut by 2 bases, the J end by 2 bases, with 9 bases between. The CDR3 has 15 amino acids. The CDR3 DNA reads TGTGCCAGCAGTTTAGGAGGGGCTAACACCGGGGAGCTGTTTTTT. Protein product: CASSLGGANTGELFF.

The chain combines TRBV2 with TRBJ2-7, with TRBD2 matching over 8 bases. CDR1 SNHLY and CDR2 FYNNEI come from the germline V gene. This CDR3 has 14 residues. V dropped 6 bases and J dropped 0; count of bases not matched to a gene: 4. CDR3 in amino acids: CASRAGGASYEQYF. Here the CDR3 DNA reads TGTGCCAGCAGGGCGGGGGGAGCCTCCTACGAGCAGTACTTC.

This chain joins TRBV27 and TRBJ1-1; weak D call: TRBD1 (5 bases). The CDR3 contains 15 residues. The V and J ends lost 0 bases and 5 bases respectively, with 13 bases between them. Per the germline V gene, CDR1 is MNHEY and CDR2 is SMNVEV (reference sequence). The CDR3 DNA is TGTGCCAGCAGTTTATCTTCAGGGTTTTCAACTGAAGCTTTCTTT. Translating it yields CASSLSSGFSTEAFF.

V and J are TRBV28 and TRBJ1-4; D is possibly TRBD1 (6 bases). The CDR3 has 15 amino acids. V lost 5 bases and J 2 bases, leaving 12 bases between the germline ends. Germline V gene lookup returns CDR1 MDHEN and CDR2 SYDVKM. For the CDR3, the DNA is TGTGCCAGCAGTCGCGACAGGTCTACTAATGAAAAACTGTTTTTT. Translated, it gives CASSRDRSTNEKLFF.

V and J are TRBV7-6 and TRBJ1-1; possibly TRBD1 for D (6 bases). The CDR3 runs 16 residues. Germline V gene lookup returns CDR1 SGHVS and CDR2 FNYEAQ. Between the trimmed V and J ends, which lost 5 bases and 0 bases, there was a span of 16 bases. CDR3 amino acids: CASSARTEWLNTEAFF. In nucleotides, the CDR3 is TGTGCCAGCAGCGCCCGGACAGAATGGTTGAACACTGAAGCTTTCTTT.

The chain combines TRBV3-1 (or the pseudogene TRBV3-2) with TRBJ2-2, with D perhaps TRBD1 (5 bases). The CDR3 sequence is 12 residues long. Germline V CDR1 and CDR2: LGHDT, YNNKEL (reference sequence). With 4 bases removed from V and 5 bases from J, the gap between germline ends came to 5 bases. In DNA, the CDR3 is TGTGCCAGCAGCCCAGGGACCGGGGAGCTGTTTTTT. Encoded protein: CASSPGTGELFF.

Details on this clone: This CDR3 is also generated by other DNA sequences in the sample. For the CDR3, the DNA is TGTGCCAGCTCACCACCGGGGAGCGGTGAGACCCAGTACTTC. Its translation is CASSPPGSGETQYF. The chain combines TRBV18 with TRBJ2-5; possible D gene TRBD2, 5 bases. Germline CDR1 and CDR2: KGHSH and LQKENI. The CDR3 has 14 amino acids. The ends were cut back, 0 bases at V and 5 bases at J, with 10 bases in the middle.

This clone has just one count. The rearrangement uses TRBV15 and TRBJ2-1; D gene ambiguous. CDR1 LNHNV and CDR2 YYDKDF come from the germline V gene (reference sequence). The CDR3 is 13 amino acids. V lost 5 bases, J lost 9 bases, and 14 bases lay in between. CDR3: CATSSSSPGEQFF. The DNA of the CDR3 is TGTGCCACCAGCTCCTCAAGTCCGGGTGAGCAGTTCTTC.

This clone was seen more than once but under ten times. The genes are TRBV30 and TRBJ1-6; D possibly corresponds to TRBD1 (5 bases). The CDR3 sequence is 13 residues long. Trimming removed 7 bases at V and 7 bases at J, with 14 bases between. Per germline, CDR1 GTSNPN and CDR2 SVGIG (reference sequence). CDR3 nucleotide sequence: TGTGCCTCCTCGTGGGGCCTCAATTCACCCCTCCACTTT. This codes for CASSWGLNSPLHF.

The chain employs TRBV7-2 and TRBJ2-6; D uncertain. V shed 4 bases and J shed 1 base, with 8 bases lying between them. The CDR3 loop spans 15 amino acids. Per germline, CDR1 SGHTA and CDR2 FQGNSA. The CDR3 nucleotides are TGTGCCAGCAGCTCGGTAGCATCTGGGGCCAACGTCCTGACTTTC. Its translation is CASSSVASGANVLTF. The whole variable domain, remainder taken from reference TRBV7-2 and TRBJ2-6, is GAGVSQSPSNKVTEKGKDVELRCDPISGHTALYWYRQSLGQGLEFLIYFQGNSAPDKSGLPSDRFSAERTGGSVSTLTIQRTQQEDSAVYLCASSSVASGANVLTFGAGSRLTVL.